These 24 T cell receptor beta chains originate from one sample sequenced in a study of T cell responses to AZD1222 COVID-19 vaccine. Sequenced by immunoSEQ multiplex PCR; TCRdb stores in-frame clones only, minus some. The sample has about 180,000 clones, 88% seen once. The specimen was peripheral blood, collected on day 0 of AZD1222 vaccination. Receptor source: an adult in good health.

The rearrangement joins TRBV2 to TRBJ2-7; D could derive from TRBD1 or TRBD2 (5 bases each). V was trimmed by 8 bases and J by 2 bases, leaving 10 bases between them. This CDR3 comprises 12 residues. Germline CDR1 SNHLY, CDR2 FYNNEI. The CDR3 nucleotides read TGTGCCAGCGGGGACCGCCCCTACGAGCAGTACTTC. Protein sequence: CASGDRPYEQYF.

V gene TRBV27 combines with J gene TRBJ1-1; 12 bases map to TRBD1. Germline CDR1 and CDR2: MNHEY and SMNVEV (reference sequence). The CDR3 length is 17 residues. V lost 3 bases and J lost 1; bases outside the gene matches: 6. CDR3 nucleotides: TGTGCCAGCAGTTTTCAGGGACAGGGGGCCTGGAACACTGAAGCTTTCTTT. Protein product: CASSFQGQGAWNTEAFF.

The table lists this clone with a few counts. The V and J genes are TRBV27 and TRBJ1-5; 8 bases are shared with TRBD1. This CDR3 has 14 amino acids. The germline V gene encodes CDR1 MNHEY and CDR2 SMNVEV (reference sequence). The junction had 10 bases not matched to a gene; V was cut back by 10 bases and J by 5 bases. CDR3 amino acids: CATSDRDDYQPQHF. CDR3 nucleotides: TGTGCCACCTCGGACAGGGATGATTATCAGCCCCAGCATTTT.

The chain is built from TRBV27 and TRBJ2-2, with D possibly being TRBD1 (6 bases). Germline CDR1 reads MNHEY; CDR2 reads SMNVEV (reference sequence). Trimming stripped 6 bases from V and 2 bases from J, with 10 bases between. The CDR3 covers 14 residues. This CDR3 is CASRTGVNTGELFF. CDR3 in DNA: TGTGCCAGCAGGACAGGAGTAAACACCGGGGAGCTGTTTTTT.

The chain employs TRBV6-2 or TRBV6-3 and TRBJ1-2, with a weak D call TRBD1 (5 bases). Trimming pared 4 bases from V and 5 bases from J, leaving 11 bases between. This CDR3 spans 13 amino acids. Germline V CDR1 and CDR2: MNHEY, SVGEGT. CDR3 coding DNA: TGTGCCAGCAGTTTCGGGGGAGGTTATGGCTACACCTTC. Amino acids: CASSFGGGYGYTF.

The chain joins TRBV7-3 to TRBJ2-1; D is undetermined. The CDR3 spans 13 residues. The V end lost 2 bases, the J end lost 4 bases, and 6 bases lay between the germline ends. Germline lookup yields CDR1 SGHTA and CDR2 FQGTGA. The CDR3 is CASSLSSYNEQFF. The CDR3 region has the DNA TGTGCCAGCAGCTTATCCTCGTACAATGAGCAGTTCTTC.

This clone was observed a few times. The CDR3 nucleotides are TGCGCCAGCAGCTTAAAAGGGACAGGGTCTGAAAAACTGTTTTTT. It translates to CASSLKGTGSEKLFF. This chain links TRBV5-1 with TRBJ1-4, with TRBD1 matching over 9 bases. Trimming took 2 bases from V and 7 from J; bases not matched to a gene: 6. CDR1 and CDR2 from the germline V gene are SGHRS and YFSETQ. The CDR3 spans 15 residues.

The rearrangement uses TRBV3-1 (or the pseudogene TRBV3-2) and TRBJ1-5, with D possibly matching TRBD1 (6 bases). The V gene's germline CDR1 is LGHDT and CDR2 YNNKEL (reference sequence). Trimming left V 2 bases short and J 2 bases short, with 10 bases between. The CDR3 is 15 amino acids. The CDR3 DNA follows: TGTGCCAGCAGCCAAAGCTCAGGGGGCAATCAGCCCCAGCATTTT. Its protein product is CASSQSSGGNQPQHF.

J is TRBJ1-1 and V is TRBV19, with 8 positions matching TRBD1. The V segment lost 6 bases and the J segment 0 bases; nucleotides outside the gene matches: 9. Germline CDR1 reads LNHDA; CDR2 reads SQIVND (reference sequence). The CDR3 contains 16 residues. Here the CDR3 DNA reads TGTGCCAGTAGACTAAGGACAGGGACGATGAACACTGAAGCTTTCTTT. It encodes CASRLRTGTMNTEAFF.

The J gene is TRBJ2-1, the V gene TRBV28, with D tentatively TRBD1 (5 bases). Looked up from germline, CDR1 is MDHEN and CDR2 is SYDVKM. The V and J ends lost 7 bases and 6 bases respectively, with 10 bases between them. The CDR3 runs to 12 residues. This chain's CDR3 is CASTWGGNEQFF. CDR3 in DNA: TGTGCCAGCACCTGGGGCGGCAATGAGCAGTTCTTC.

The chain has TRBV25-1 and TRBJ2-4; 9 bases are shared with TRBD1. This CDR3 comprises 13 residues. The V gene end was trimmed by 8 bases and the J gene end by 7 bases; junction bases not matched to a gene: 6. Germline V gene lookup returns CDR1 MGHDK and CDR2 SYGVNS. DNA for the CDR3: TGTGCCAGCGCGGGACAGGGAGGGAACATTCAGTACTTC. Protein sequence: CASAGQGGNIQYF.

This chain joins TRBV28 and TRBJ1-5; 7 bases fit TRBD1. The junction had 9 bases not matched to a gene; V was cut back by 8 bases and J by 2 bases. CDR3 length: 15 residues. Looked up from germline, CDR1 is MDHEN and CDR2 is SYDVKM. The CDR3 sequence is CASQGVPKGNQPQHF. The CDR3 DNA sequence: TGTGCCAGCCAGGGGGTCCCAAAGGGCAATCAGCCCCAGCATTTT.

CDR3 in DNA: TGTGCCAGCAGCCCTGGACAGGCCTTGGAGCAGTACTTC. Its protein is CASSPGQALEQYF. V gene TRBV5-6 combines with J gene TRBJ2-7; 7 nucleotides match TRBD1. Losses at the gene ends were 4 bases for V and 7 bases for J; bases not matched to a gene: 8. This CDR3 is 13 amino acids long. The germline CDR1 and CDR2 sequences are SGHDT and YYEEEE.

CDR3 sequence reads: CASSVGVGVRRNEQFF. The DNA of the CDR3 is TGTGCCAGCAGCGTAGGGGTGGGAGTGAGGAGAAATGAGCAGTTCTTC. The gene calls are TRBV9 and TRBJ2-1, with D possibly TRBD2 on 5 matching bases. The CDR3 is 16 amino acids. Per the germline V gene, CDR1 is SGDLS and CDR2 is YYNGEE. Trimming left V 0 bases short and J 7 bases short, with 17 bases between.

The rearrangement joins TRBV6-2 or TRBV6-3 to TRBJ1-6; TRBD1 might be the D (5 bases). In germline, CDR1 is MNHEY, CDR2 SVGEGT. The CDR3 has 14 amino acids. Trimming stripped 6 bases from V and 8 bases from J, with 14 bases between. This CDR3 reads CASSAERGYSPLHF. In nucleotides, the CDR3 is TGTGCCAGCAGCGCCGAAAGGGGATATTCACCCCTCCACTTT.

The chain recombines TRBV5-6 with TRBJ2-4, with TRBD2 matching over 11 bases. Germline V gene data show CDR1 as SGHDT and CDR2 as YYEEEE. The CDR3 consists of 17 residues. Trimming at V came to 1 base and at J to 3 bases, leaving 6 bases not matched to a gene. The CDR3 DNA reads TGTGCCAGCAGCTTGAGTCTAGCGGGGGGAGTCAAAAACATTCAGTACTTC. Encoded protein: CASSLSLAGGVKNIQYF.

The rearrangement joins TRBV6-5 to TRBJ2-1, with D possibly TRBD1 on 5 matching bases. In germline, CDR1 is MNHEY, CDR2 SVGAGI. V was cut by 7 bases and J by 9 bases, with 22 bases left in between. The length of the CDR3 is 15 residues. The CDR3 protein is CASNLVLSATAEQFF. The CDR3 coding sequence is TGTGCCAGCAATTTGGTCCTTTCCGCGACAGCTGAGCAGTTCTTC.

The rearrangement joins TRBV6-5 to TRBJ1-1, with D possibly TRBD1 on 5 matching bases. The CDR3 has 15 amino acids. V dropped 7 bases and J dropped 2 bases, with 17 bases sitting between them. Germline V gene sequence: CDR1 MNHEY, CDR2 SVGAGI. The CDR3 is CASTLSRGANTEAFF. DNA for the CDR3: TGTGCCAGCACCCTAAGCCGAGGGGCCAACACTGAAGCTTTCTTT.

This chain connects TRBV5-4 to TRBJ2-4, with D perhaps matching TRBD2 (7 bases). Germline-derived CDR1 and CDR2 are SGHNT and YYREEE (reference sequence). This CDR3 has 15 amino acids. V dropped 0 bases and J dropped 6 bases, with 13 bases sitting between them. The chain's CDR3 is CASSLERGGSNIQYF. The CDR3 nucleotides are TGTGCCAGCAGCTTGGAGAGGGGGGGCTCAAACATTCAGTACTTC.

The rearrangement links TRBV4-1 to TRBJ2-1; TRBD1 or TRBD2 may be the D gene (5 bases each). The V end was cut by 4 bases, the J end by 0 bases, with 10 bases between. This CDR3 is built from 15 residues. The germline V gene has CDR1 MGHRA and CDR2 YSYEKL. As DNA, the CDR3 is TGCGCCAGCAGCCCGGCTGGGGGCTCCTACAATGAGCAGTTCTTC. This encodes CASSPAGGSYNEQFF.

This clone has more than one count but fewer than ten. The chain carries TRBV10-3 and TRBJ1-3; no reliable D call. The CDR3 has 13 amino acids. V was shortened by 5 bases and J by 3 bases, with 8 bases between the two germline ends. CDR1 is ENHRY and CDR2 is SYGVKD in the germline V gene. The CDR3 reads CAISLAGGNTIYF. The CDR3 nucleotides read TGTGCCATCAGTCTGGCAGGTGGAAACACCATATATTTT.

The rearrangement joins TRBV7-3 to TRBJ1-2; possible D gene TRBD1, 6 bases. This CDR3 spans 15 amino acids. Trimming took off 3 bases at V and 6 bases at J, with 17 bases between the two ends. CDR1 and CDR2 (germline): SGHTA, FQGTGA. The CDR3 reads CASSLGFDQGNGYTF. In nucleotides, the CDR3 is TGTGCCAGCAGCTTGGGTTTCGATCAGGGGAATGGCTACACCTTC. The variable domain in full, with the rest retrieved from reference TRBV7-3 and TRBJ1-2, is GAGVSQTPSNKVTEKGKYVELRCDPISGHTALYWYRQSLGQGPEFLIYFQGTGAADDSGLPNDRFFAVRPEGSVSTLKIQRTERGDSAVYLCASSLGFDQGNGYTFGSGTRLTVV.

This clone was picked up a small number of times. The rearrangement links TRBV2 to TRBJ1-1, with D uncertain. Trimming took off 11 bases at V and 3 bases at J, with 16 bases between the two ends. The germline V gene has CDR1 SNHLY and CDR2 FYNNEI. The CDR3 extends over 13 amino acids. In DNA form, the CDR3 reads TGTGCCCTTACCCCTCTAAGGGACACTGAAGCTTTCTTT. Its translation is CALTPLRDTEAFF.

This clone was seen a few times. The V call is TRBV3-1 (or the pseudogene TRBV3-2), the J call TRBJ1-1; D remains unclear. This CDR3 spans 13 amino acids. CDR1 is LGHDT and CDR2 is YNNKEL in the germline V gene (reference sequence). V was trimmed by 3 bases and J by 3 bases, leaving 8 bases between them. The CDR3 protein is CASSQGAYTEAFF. The CDR3 DNA sequence: TGTGCCAGCAGCCAGGGCGCGTACACTGAAGCTTTCTTT.